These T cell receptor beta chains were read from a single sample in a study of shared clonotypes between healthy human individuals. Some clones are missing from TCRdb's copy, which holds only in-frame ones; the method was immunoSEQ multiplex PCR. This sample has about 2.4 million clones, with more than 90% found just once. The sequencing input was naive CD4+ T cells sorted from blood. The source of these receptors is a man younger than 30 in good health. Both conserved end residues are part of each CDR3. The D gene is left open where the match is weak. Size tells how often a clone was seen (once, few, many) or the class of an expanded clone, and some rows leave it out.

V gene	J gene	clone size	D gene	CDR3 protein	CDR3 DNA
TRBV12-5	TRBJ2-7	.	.	CASGSSYEQYF	TGTGCTAGTGGTTCTTCCTACGAGCAGTACTTC
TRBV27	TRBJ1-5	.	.	CASSLSLRASNQPQHF	TGTGCCAGCAGTTTATCTCTTCGGGCGAGCAATCAGCCCCAGCATTTT
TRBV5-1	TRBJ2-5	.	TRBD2	CASSSASGGEETQYF	TGCGCCAGCAGCTCAGCTAGCGGGGGAGAAGAGACCCAGTACTTC
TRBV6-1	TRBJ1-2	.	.	CASSEAGQGSRYTF	TGTGCCAGCAGTGAAGCCGGCCAGGGGAGTAGGTACACCTTC
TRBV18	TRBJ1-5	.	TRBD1	CASSRGGASNQPQHF	TGTGCCAGCTCACGAGGGGGCGCGAGCAATCAGCCCCAGCATTTT
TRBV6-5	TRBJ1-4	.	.	CASSYVRDPMGKLFF	TGTGCCAGCAGTTACGTCCGGGACCCCATGGGAAAACTGTTTTTT
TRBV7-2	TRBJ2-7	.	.	CASSLALTGGAYEQYF	TGTGCCAGCAGCTTAGCGCTGACAGGAGGGGCCTACGAGCAGTACTTC
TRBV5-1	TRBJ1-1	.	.	CASSANTGNTEAFF	TGCGCCAGCAGCGCAAACACAGGGAACACTGAAGCTTTCTTT
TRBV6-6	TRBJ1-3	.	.	CASSYSGNRAGNTIYF	TGTGCCAGCAGTTATTCCGGCAACAGGGCTGGAAACACCATATATTTT
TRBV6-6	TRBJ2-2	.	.	CASAPRGLTGELFF	TGTGCCAGCGCACCCAGGGGACTGACCGGGGAGCTGTTTTTT
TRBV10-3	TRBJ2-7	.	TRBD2	CAISESTAGGYEQYF	TGTGCCATCAGTGAGTCGACGGCGGGGGGTTACGAGCAGTACTTC
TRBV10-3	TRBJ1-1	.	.	CAISERLAIAGTEAFF	TGTGCCATCAGTGAACGGTTGGCCATCGCGGGCACTGAAGCTTTCTTT
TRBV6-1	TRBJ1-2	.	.	CASSPSGVGYTF	TGTGCCAGCAGCCCCTCGGGAGTAGGCTACACCTTC
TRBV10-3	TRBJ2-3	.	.	CAISESKLSGSTDTQYF	TGTGCCATCAGTGAGTCGAAATTGTCGGGTAGCACAGATACGCAGTATTTT
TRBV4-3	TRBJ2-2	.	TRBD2	CASSQGLWTSAGELFF	TGCGCCAGCAGCCAAGGCCTCTGGACTAGCGCCGGGGAGCTGTTTTTT
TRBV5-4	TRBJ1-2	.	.	CASSLEGNYGYTF	TGTGCCAGCAGCTTAGAGGGGAACTATGGCTACACCTTC
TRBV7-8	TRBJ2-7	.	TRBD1	CASSSMTGQTYEQYF	TGTGCCAGCAGCTCCATGACAGGGCAAACCTACGAGCAGTACTTC
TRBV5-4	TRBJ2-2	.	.	CASSLNGELFF	TGTGCCAGCAGCTTGAACGGGGAGCTGTTTTTT
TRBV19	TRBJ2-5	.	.	CASSVTGTRNQETQYF	TGTGCCAGTAGTGTCACCGGGACAAGGAATCAAGAGACCCAGTACTTC
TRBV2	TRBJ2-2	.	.	CASSRQAPNTGELFF	TGTGCCAGCAGTCGACAGGCCCCGAACACCGGGGAGCTGTTTTTT
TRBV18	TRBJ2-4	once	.	CASSDNANIQYF	TGTGCCAGCTCCGACAACGCAAACATTCAGTACTTC
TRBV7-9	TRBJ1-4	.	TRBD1	CASSLGQDNEKLFF	TGTGCCAGCAGCTTGGGACAGGATAATGAAAAACTGTTTTTT
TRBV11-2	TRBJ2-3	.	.	CASSRPVAPITDTQYF	TGTGCCAGCAGCCGACCGGTAGCGCCAATCACAGATACGCAGTATTTT
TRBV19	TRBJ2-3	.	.	CASKINGNSRSADTQYF	TGTGCCAGTAAGATTAACGGCAACAGTCGTTCCGCAGATACGCAGTATTTT
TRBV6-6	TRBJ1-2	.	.	CATYRVYDGYTF	TGTGCCACTTACAGGGTCTATGACGGCTACACCTTC
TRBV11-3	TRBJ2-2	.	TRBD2	CASRTSGGTGELFF	TGTGCCAGCAGGACTAGCGGGGGGACCGGGGAGCTGTTTTTT
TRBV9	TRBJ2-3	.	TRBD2	CASSASLAGGSDTQYF	TGTGCCAGCAGCGCTTCACTAGCGGGGGGTTCAGATACGCAGTATTTT
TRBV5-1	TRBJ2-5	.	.	CASSLANTGYQETQYF	TGCGCCAGCAGCTTGGCCAATACAGGGTACCAAGAGACCCAGTACTTC
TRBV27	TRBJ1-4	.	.	CASSRGGIRDKLFF	TGTGCCAGCAGCCGAGGGGGGATCAGGGATAAACTGTTTTTT
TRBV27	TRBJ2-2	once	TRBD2	CVSSPAASGPGELFF	TGTGTCAGCAGTCCCGCGGCTAGCGGCCCTGGGGAGCTGTTTTTT
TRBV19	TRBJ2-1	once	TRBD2	CASSRLAGSPGNEQFF	TGTGCCAGTAGTAGATTAGCGGGGTCCCCGGGCAATGAGCAGTTCTTC
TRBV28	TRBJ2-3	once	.	CASSGGRDTQYF	TGTGCCAGCAGTGGAGGGAGAGATACGCAGTATTTT
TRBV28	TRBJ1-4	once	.	CASSLLGEKLFF	TGTGCCAGCAGTTTGTTGGGCGAAAAACTGTTTTTT
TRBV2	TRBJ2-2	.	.	CASRQQVNTGELFF	TGTGCCAGCAGACAACAGGTCAACACCGGGGAGCTGTTTTTT
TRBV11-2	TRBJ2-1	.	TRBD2	CASSFEAGSYNEQFF	TGTGCCAGCAGCTTTGAAGCGGGAAGTTACAATGAGCAGTTCTTC
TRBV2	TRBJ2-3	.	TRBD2	CASIEKGLVITDTQYF	TGTGCCAGCATTGAGAAGGGACTAGTTATCACAGATACGCAGTATTTT